The 22 T cell receptor beta chains listed next were all sequenced from one sample in a study of blood T cells in healthy people across ages. Together with a sample-barcoded 5' primer, a J-beta primer mix was included in a second PCR lasting about 6 to 11 cycles. A single record per CDR3 protein comes from TCRdb applying MiXCR to the 5' RACE reads. The sample lists around 2 million distinct CDR3 sequences; roughly two fifths were seen once. The sample taken for sequencing was blood. Receptor source: a human donor in good health.

This clonotype appeared a single time. The genes are TRBV12-3 or TRBV12-4 and TRBJ2-7; 7 bases agree with TRBD1. The J call may be wrong; the DNA end is better matched by TRBJ2-5. The CDR3 has 14 amino acids. Written as DNA, the CDR3 is TGTGCCAGCACTGGGGACAGCTTCGGAGAGACCCAGTACTTC. It specifies CASTGDSFGETQYF.

This clonotype was seen only once. The chain recombines TRBV9 with TRBJ2-5; no clear D gene. Looked up from germline, CDR1 is SGDLS and CDR2 is YYNGEE. Trimming cost V 0 bases and J 1 base, with 10 bases left between them. The CDR3 runs to 15 residues. The CDR3 protein is CASSVGAGTQETQYF. DNA for the CDR3: TGTGCCAGCAGCGTAGGGGCAGGTACCCAAGAGACCCAGTACTTC.

The chain joins TRBV7-9 to TRBJ1-2; D is ambiguous. The CDR3 has 14 residues. Deletions cut 1 base from V and 4 bases from J, with 10 bases between. Per germline, CDR1 SEHNR and CDR2 FQNEAQ (reference sequence). CDR3 protein: CASSLEPVAYGYTF. Written as DNA, the CDR3 is TGTGCCAGCAGCTTAGAACCGGTAGCCTATGGCTACACCTTC.

Concerning this clonotype itself: At one of its ends the junction is not consistent with the germline gene, which may arise from a read error. The V call is TRBV24-1, the J call TRBJ2-6; D not certain. Germline V gene data show CDR1 as KGHDR and CDR2 as SFDVKD. The CDR3 consists of 15 residues. CDR3: CATGDTKSGANVLTF. The CDR3 DNA is TGTGCCACCGGTGATACGAAGTCTGGGGCCAACGTCCTGACTTTC.

This rearrangement joins TRBV11-2 to TRBJ2-1, with a weak D call TRBD1 (6 bases). Germline V lookup: CDR1 SGHAT, CDR2 FQNNGV. The CDR3 contains 15 residues. Trimming took off 4 bases at V and 8 bases at J, with 18 bases between the two ends. The CDR3 loop reads CASSSQASTGYEQFF. The CDR3 region has the DNA TGTGCCAGCAGCTCCCAAGCATCAACAGGGTATGAGCAGTTCTTC.

The V gene is TRBV29-1, the J gene TRBJ1-2; no definite D call. This CDR3 is 13 amino acids long. The germline CDR1 and CDR2 sequences are SQVTM and ANQGSEA. Trimming stripped 3 bases from V and 6 bases from J, with 14 bases between. The CDR3: CSVDFAGPNGYTF. The DNA for the CDR3 is TGCAGCGTTGACTTTGCTGGGCCGAATGGCTACACCTTC.

V gene TRBV20-1 combines with J gene TRBJ1-1; the match to TRBD1 covers 7 bases. This CDR3 is built from 14 residues. The V gene's germline CDR1 is DFQATT and CDR2 SNEGSKA (reference sequence). The J segment lost 0 bases and the V segment lost 6 bases, leaving 7 bases of the junction unmatched. CDR3 sequence reads: CSALRGQMNTEAFF. The CDR3 bases are TGCAGTGCCCTCCGGGGACAGATGAACACTGAAGCTTTCTTT.

V usage is TRBV20-1 and J usage is TRBJ2-7; the D is unclear. CDR3 length: 11 amino acids. The ends were cut back, 6 bases at V and 0 bases at J, with 6 bases in the middle. Looked up from germline, CDR1 is DFQATT and CDR2 is SNEGSKA (reference sequence). CDR3 coding DNA: TGCAGTGCAGCGAGCTCCTACGAGCAGTACTTC. Translated, it gives CSAASSYEQYF.

This clonotype showed up just a few times. V gene TRBV30 combines with J gene TRBJ1-5, with D perhaps matching TRBD1 (6 bases). CDR1 is GTSNPN and CDR2 is SVGIG in the germline V gene (reference sequence). Trimming removed 2 bases at V and 5 bases at J, with 10 bases between. This CDR3 has 13 amino acids. CDR3 sequence: CAWSHRVDQPQHF. The DNA of the CDR3 is TGTGCCTGGAGTCACAGGGTAGATCAGCCCCAGCATTTT.

This clonotype has just a few counts. CDR3 nucleotides: TGTGCCAGCAGTTCCGGACAGGGGAGTCAGCCCCAGCATTTT. Its translation: CASSSGQGSQPQHF. The J gene is TRBJ1-5, the V gene TRBV6-2 or TRBV6-3, with 9 bases that match TRBD1. CDR3 length: 14 amino acids. The V and J ends lost 4 bases and 6 bases, in that order; junction bases with no gene match: 4. CDR1 is MNHEY and CDR2 is SVGEGT in the germline V gene.

The V call is TRBV15, the J call TRBJ2-5; D remains ambiguous. The J call may be faulty, since TRBJ2-7 better matches the DNA end. Germline V lookup: CDR1 LNHNV, CDR2 YYDKDF (reference sequence). The CDR3 is 13 residues long. The CDR3 DNA is TGTGCCACCAGCAGAGGTTACGGCCACGAGCAGTACTTC. Translated, it gives CATSRGYGHEQYF.

The V and J genes are TRBV12-5 and TRBJ2-1; the D call may be TRBD1 or TRBD2 (5 bases each). Germline values: CDR1 LGHNT, CDR2 FRNRAP. Deletions cut 0 bases from V and 15 bases from J, with 24 bases between. This CDR3 is 16 amino acids long. CDR3 loop: CASGLVVSRGRSDTFF. The CDR3 DNA is TGTGCTAGTGGTTTGGTAGTCAGTCGGGGCCGCAGCGACACGTTCTTC.

The chain has TRBV7-3 and TRBJ1-2; no clear D gene. In germline, CDR1 is SGHTA, CDR2 FQGTGA. The germline V and J ends were trimmed by 5 bases and 3 bases, with 19 bases remaining between them. This CDR3 contains 16 residues. CDR3 bases: TGTGCCAGCAGCGAACAAGGAACCGAAACTTACTATGGCTACACCTTC. This codes for CASSEQGTETYYGYTF.

J is TRBJ1-2 and V is TRBV27; no clear D. Trimming left V 2 bases short and J 6 bases short, with 7 bases between. Per the germline V gene, CDR1 is MNHEY and CDR2 is SMNVEV (reference sequence). The CDR3 has 12 amino acids. The CDR3 loop reads CASSLPGHGYTF. CDR3 in DNA: TGTGCCAGCAGTTTACCCGGACATGGCTACACCTTC.

This clonotype was counted only a few times. The chain has TRBV4-2 and TRBJ2-7; 8 bases map to TRBD2. The ends lost 4 bases at V and 0 bases at J; junction bases unmatched: 14. The CDR3 sequence is 18 residues long. The germline V gene encodes CDR1 LGHNA and CDR2 YNFKEQ. The CDR3 DNA follows: TGTGCCAGCAGCCCCAGCGCCCGGTGGCGGGGGGCCTCCTACGAGCAGTACTTC. It codes for CASSPSARWRGASYEQYF.

This chain joins TRBV6-5 and TRBJ1-3, with D perhaps matching TRBD1 (6 bases). V was shortened by 2 bases and J by 0 bases, with 20 bases between the two germline ends. CDR1 MNHEY and CDR2 SVGAGI come from the germline V gene. There are 19 residues in the CDR3. CDR3 protein: CASSYLYRTGKSSGNTIYF. DNA for the CDR3: TGTGCCAGCAGTTACCTCTATAGAACAGGGAAAAGCTCTGGAAACACCATATATTTT.

This clonotype was counted between two and nine times. The rearrangement joins TRBV7-2 to TRBJ1-1; D is perhaps TRBD1 (6 bases). This CDR3 has 12 amino acids. Trimming left V 5 bases short and J 10 bases short, with 14 bases between. CDR1 and CDR2 from the germline V gene are SGHTA and FQGNSA. The CDR3 nucleotides read TGTGCCAGCAGCCCCTCCTACAGGGTAGCTTTCTTT. Encoded protein: CASSPSYRVAFF.

The chain recombines TRBV6-2 or TRBV6-3 with TRBJ2-1, with D possibly being TRBD2 (6 bases). Germline CDR1 reads MNHEY; CDR2 reads SVGEGT. Between the trimmed V and J ends, which lost 6 bases and 9 bases, there was a span of 12 bases. This CDR3 comprises 12 residues. The CDR3 loop is CASRTYGGEQFF. The CDR3 nucleotides read TGTGCCAGCAGGACTTACGGGGGTGAGCAGTTCTTC.

This clonotype was recorded a few times. This chain uses TRBV7-2 with TRBJ2-7; D unclear. Trimming removed 5 bases from V and 1 base from J, with 12 bases in between. Germline V gene lookup returns CDR1 SGHTA and CDR2 FQGNSA. The CDR3 length is 14 residues. CDR3 DNA: TGTGCCAGCAGCCTCCAAACGAAGTCCTACGAGCAGTACTTC. As protein: CASSLQTKSYEQYF.

This clonotype was observed a handful of times. The chain uses TRBV24-1 and TRBJ2-5; unclear D gene. V was cut by 0 bases and J by 1 base, with 2 bases left in between. The CDR3 is made up of 13 amino acids. CDR1 is KGHDR, CDR2 SFDVKD, per germline. This CDR3 is CATSDLLQETQYF. CDR3 in DNA: TGTGCCACCAGTGATTTGCTCCAAGAGACCCAGTACTTC.

This clonotype was detected only a few times. The chain links TRBV20-1 to TRBJ2-3; D is perhaps TRBD2 (6 bases). Between the trimmed V and J ends, which lost 5 bases and 6 bases, there was a span of 21 bases. The CDR3 consists of 15 residues. From germline, CDR1 is DFQATT and CDR2 SNEGSKA (reference sequence). As DNA, the CDR3 is TGCAGTGCTTTTCGACTAGGCCTACCTCAGGATACGCAGTATTTT. As protein: CSAFRLGLPQDTQYF.

The V and J genes are TRBV20-1 and TRBJ1-1, with D perhaps TRBD1 (6 bases). Germline CDR1 is DFQATT and CDR2 is SNEGSKA (reference sequence). The CDR3 is 12 amino acids. V lost 6 bases to trimming and J lost 5 bases, with 13 bases between them. The CDR3 loop is CSAQGWRTEAFF. The CDR3, as DNA: TGCAGTGCCCAGGGGTGGAGGACTGAAGCTTTCTTT.